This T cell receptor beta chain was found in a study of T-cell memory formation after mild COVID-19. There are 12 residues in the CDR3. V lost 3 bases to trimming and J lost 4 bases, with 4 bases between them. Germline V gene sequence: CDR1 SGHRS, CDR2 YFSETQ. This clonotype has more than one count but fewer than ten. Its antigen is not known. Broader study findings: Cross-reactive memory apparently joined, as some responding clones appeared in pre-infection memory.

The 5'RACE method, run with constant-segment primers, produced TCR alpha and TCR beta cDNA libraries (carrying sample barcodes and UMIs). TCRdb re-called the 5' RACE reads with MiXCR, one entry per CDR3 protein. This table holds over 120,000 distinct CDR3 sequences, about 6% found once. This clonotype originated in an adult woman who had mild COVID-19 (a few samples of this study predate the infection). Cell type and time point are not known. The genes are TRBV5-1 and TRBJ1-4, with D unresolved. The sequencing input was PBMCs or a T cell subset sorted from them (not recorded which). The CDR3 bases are TGCGCCAGCAGCTCGAATAATGAAAAACTGTTTTTT. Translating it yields CASSSNNEKLFF.